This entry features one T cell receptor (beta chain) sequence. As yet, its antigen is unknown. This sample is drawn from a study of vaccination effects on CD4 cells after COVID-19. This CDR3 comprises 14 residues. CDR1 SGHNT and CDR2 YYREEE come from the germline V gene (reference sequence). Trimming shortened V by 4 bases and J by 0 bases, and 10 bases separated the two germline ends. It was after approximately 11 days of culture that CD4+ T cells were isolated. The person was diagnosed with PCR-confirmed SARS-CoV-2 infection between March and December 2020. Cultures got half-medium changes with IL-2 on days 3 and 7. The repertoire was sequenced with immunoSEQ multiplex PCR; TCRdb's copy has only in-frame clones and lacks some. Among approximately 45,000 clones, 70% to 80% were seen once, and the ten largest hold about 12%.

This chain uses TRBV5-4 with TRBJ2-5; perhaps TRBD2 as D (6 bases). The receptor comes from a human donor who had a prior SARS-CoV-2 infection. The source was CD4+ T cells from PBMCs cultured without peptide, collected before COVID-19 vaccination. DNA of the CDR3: TGTGCCAGCAGCAAAAGGGACTACCAAGAGACCCAGTACTTC. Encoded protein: CASSKRDYQETQYF.